The 9 T cell receptor beta chains below come from one sample, sequenced in a study of CD8+ T cells in alopecia areata. In each case, RNA was isolated and then reverse transcribed into cDNA as the sequencing template. Some clones are missing from TCRdb's copy, which holds only in-frame ones; the method was immunoSEQ multiplex PCR. The sample consists of roughly 200,000 clones, approximately 62% of them appearing once. This specimen consisted of CD4+ T cells sorted from blood, obtained at week 0. Receptor source: a human donor with alopecia areata.

This clone was found a few times. This chain uses TRBV14 with TRBJ1-6; no clear D gene. Germline-derived CDR1 and CDR2 are SGHDN and FVKESK. The V end was cut by 6 bases, the J end by 8 bases, with 14 bases between. CDR3 length: 14 residues. The CDR3 spells CASRSTGLDSPLHF. CDR3 DNA sequence: TGTGCCAGCAGAAGTACGGGGTTAGATTCACCCCTCCACTTT.

The V and J genes are TRBV4-1 and TRBJ2-3, with TRBD2 as a possible D gene (6 bases). The CDR3 is 15 residues long. Trimming took 0 bases from V and 8 from J, leaving 15 bases between them. Germline CDR1 MGHRA, CDR2 YSYEKL. Here the CDR3 reads CASSQEGGPGGTQYF. DNA for the CDR3: TGCGCCAGCAGCCAAGAGGGAGGCCCCGGCGGTACGCAGTATTTT.

The rearrangement uses TRBV5-1 and TRBJ2-1; 9 nucleotides align to TRBD1. The CDR3 has 16 residues. The germline gives CDR1 SGHRS, CDR2 YFSETQ. The V segment lost 3 bases and the J segment 8 bases; nucleotides outside the gene matches: 12. The CDR3 nucleotides are TGCGCCAGCAGCTCCCAACCGGGACAGGGAGTATATGAGCAGTTCTTC. Translation: CASSSQPGQGVYEQFF.

In its sample, this clone ranks as medium-sized (0.01 to 0.1%). This chain's CDR3 is CASSDWGRNNEQFF. In DNA form, the CDR3 reads TGTGCCAGCAGTGATTGGGGACGCAACAATGAGCAGTTCTTC. The rearrangement links TRBV6-1 to TRBJ2-1; D tentatively reads TRBD1 or TRBD2 (5 bases each). V lost 3 bases and J 5 bases, leaving 11 bases between the germline ends. Germline CDR1 and CDR2: MNHNS and SASEGT. The length of the CDR3 is 14 residues.

The V and J genes are TRBV11-1 and TRBJ1-2, with D uncertain. CDR1 is SGHAT, CDR2 FQDESV, per germline (reference sequence). The CDR3 has 13 amino acids. V gave up 5 bases and J gave up 2 bases, with 9 bases separating them. This chain's CDR3 is CASSGPPNYGYTF. The CDR3 DNA is TGTGCCAGCAGCGGACCTCCGAACTATGGCTACACCTTC.

This chain connects TRBV19 to TRBJ2-1; D perhaps matches TRBD2 (6 bases). The CDR3 is made up of 18 amino acids. Germline V gene lookup returns CDR1 LNHDA and CDR2 SQIVND (reference sequence). The V and J ends lost 5 bases and 0 bases respectively, with 20 bases between them. The CDR3 nucleotides are TGTGCCAGTAGTCTCCGCCCTTGGAGTAGCGGCTCCTACAATGAGCAGTTCTTC. Protein: CASSLRPWSSGSYNEQFF.

The sample holds a few counts of this clone. This chain connects TRBV9 to TRBJ2-5, with D tentatively TRBD1 (6 bases). The germline V gene has CDR1 SGDLS and CDR2 YYNGEE. The V and J ends lost 0 bases and 5 bases respectively, with 14 bases between them. CDR3 length equals 15 residues. Here the CDR3 reads CASSVDPGAEETQYF. CDR3 DNA: TGTGCCAGCAGCGTAGATCCAGGGGCGGAGGAGACCCAGTACTTC.

This sequence joins TRBV6-5 and TRBJ1-4; no definite D call. V was clipped by 11 bases and J by 8 bases, with 6 bases between them. The CDR3 has 9 residues. The germline V gene encodes CDR1 MNHEY and CDR2 SVGAGI. As DNA, the CDR3 is TGTGCCGGCGAAGAAAAACTGTTTTTT. Encoded protein: CAGEEKLFF.

The V gene is TRBV28, the J gene TRBJ2-3; tentatively, D is TRBD2 (5 bases). The V end was cut by 6 bases, the J end by 7 bases, with 17 bases between. The CDR3 has 14 amino acids. The germline gives CDR1 MDHEN, CDR2 SYDVKM. The CDR3 protein is CASSPTSLMNTQYF. For the CDR3, the DNA is TGTGCCAGCAGCCCAACTAGTTTGATGAATACGCAGTATTTT.